This TCR beta chain was sequenced in a study of human T cells and chemical hapten exposure. Study background: Small volume differences among pooled libraries mainly caused per-sample TCR yield variation.

The V segment lost 7 bases and the J segment 1 base; nucleotides outside the gene matches: 2. The CDR3 loop spans 13 amino acids. Germline assignment: CDR1 KGHDR and CDR2 SFDVKD. In its sample, this clonotype was seen many times. Its antigen is not identified. As the library was built, unique molecular identifiers were attached to individual cDNA molecules. Study processing details: Sequenced samples showed a median of approximately 100,000 TCRs each, with counts running from about 22,000 to 700,000. TCRdb re-derived calls from the RACE reads in MiXCR, one entry per CDR3 protein. None of the V and J calls come from the authors' own analysis; TCRdb made them. Of roughly 46,000 distinct CDR3 sequences in the sample, about 4.5% are singletons; the top ten hold 4.5% to 6%. This sample's time point: healthy volunteer bleed at 2 weeks. Before extraction, the whole blood was not fractionated, and total RNA was taken from it.

Broader study findings: Among TCRs, those above 1 in 1000 frequency were unaffected by DPC sensitization.

What was sequenced was whole blood. This clonotype was sampled from a human donor in good health. Some clones in this sample may be carry-over from other donors' samples. The genes are TRBV24-1 and TRBJ2-5, with TRBD1 matching over 7 bases. The CDR3 spells CATSRDSQETQYF. CDR3 DNA: TGTGCCACCAGCCGGGACAGCCAAGAGACCCAGTACTTC.